This T cell receptor (beta chain) was sequenced in a study of cytomegalovirus exposure and HLA in healthy donors. The CDR3 is 16 amino acids. The V and J ends lost 2 bases and 0 bases, in that order; junction bases with no gene match: 7. Germline-derived CDR1 and CDR2 are SGHNT and YYREEE (reference sequence). In nominal health when sampled, donors likely had unrecorded immune exposures nonetheless. The PCR employed 60 Vbeta primers together with 13 Jbeta primers. Original data processing: There were about 80 million unique TCR beta chains by a later count, and around 10 million of them were shared. Sequenced by immunoSEQ multiplex PCR; TCRdb stores in-frame clones only, minus some. The V and J calls and clone size are taken from that table; D and trimming were inferred from the DNA. Of about 99,000 clones listed, 76% are singletons. Concerning this clone: Its matching antigen is unknown.

Study-wide findings and caveats: Analyzed later, most CMV-associated TCR beta chains appeared HLA-restricted.

This TCR was recovered from a woman between 18 and 29 years old in good health and CMV-seropositive. This chain connects TRBV5-4 to TRBJ1-1; 7 bases are shared with TRBD1. Material for sequencing was PBMCs. CDR3 protein: CASSFDGRGLNTEAFF. In DNA form, the CDR3 reads TGTGCCAGCAGCTTCGATGGTAGGGGGCTGAACACTGAAGCTTTCTTT. Full variable domain (rest looked up from reference TRBV5-4 and TRBJ1-1): ETGVTQSPTHLIKTRGQQVTLRCSSQSGHNTVSWYQQALGQGPQFIFQYYREEENGRGNFPPRFSGLQFPNYSSELNVNALELDDSALYLCASSFDGRGLNTEAFFGQGTRLTVV.